One T cell receptor (beta chain) is described in this entry. Its antigen is currently not known. These data come from a study of monozygotic twins with inflammatory bowel disease (dated by TCRdb to about 2019). Notes on the research overall: In total, 28 monozygotic twin pairs made up the full study: 19 Danish pairs, all IBD-discordant, plus nine German pairs, of which four were IBD-concordant and five were IBD-discordant. The search for disease-associated traits relied mainly on comparing, within discordant pairs, IBD patients with their genetically identical healthy co-twins. Each individual had, on average, about 151 000 unique TCRalpha sequences and 181 000 unique TCRbeta sequences available for analysis.

Inclusive of the bounding cysteine and phenylalanine, the CDR3 is 16 residues long. DNA is not on record. The germline V gene provides CDR1 MNHNS and CDR2 SASEGT. The full study reports these points: Because patients were on differing immunosuppressive treatments, the repertoires may have picked up extra background noise and inter-individual variability. IBD patients had lower TCRbeta repertoire diversity, measured by the inverse Simpson index, than their healthy co-twins. No single strong signal or clonotype linked to IBD turned up in the results, so the idea that one exists was not supported. Compared with healthy twins, IBD patients shared fewer clonotypes with other individuals, and the difference was most pronounced in patients with signs of disease activity. The analysis was unable to tell different T cell subtypes apart. Repertoire similarity did not differ between concordant and discordant twins, possibly due to limited statistical power.

From each donor, a roughly 2.5 ml peripheral blood sample was collected into PAXgene tubes and stored at -80 degrees C. Without any T cell sorting, total RNA was extracted from whole blood using the PAXgene blood miRNA kit on an automated QIAcube. Deep TCRalpha and TCRbeta repertoire profiling with unique molecular barcoding was performed on peripheral blood of monozygotic twin pairs concordant or discordant for inflammatory bowel disease. Smoking habits were recorded for all twin pairs, and individuals were classified as current, former or never smokers. The library was made by 5' RACE. For each TCR library, 3,500 to 4,000 ng of total RNA was used. For each sample, cDNA synthesis with SMARTScribe reverse transcriptase was split into eight separate reactions. During cDNA synthesis, template switching was used to introduce unique molecular identifiers that contained a 6-nucleotide sample barcode. TCRalpha and TCRbeta cDNA was amplified by two nested PCRs of approximately 17 and 9 cycles, with bead purification after each PCR. Before amplification, the cDNA was both treated with uracil DNA-glycosylase and purified with the QIAquick PCR purification kit. The second PCR was the step at which Illumina TruSeq-compatible adapters and sample-specific barcodes were added. Library quality and concentration were assessed using TapeStation and Qubit, and roughly 5.5 ng of each library was pooled. Sequencing of the pooled libraries was done on an Illumina HiSeq2500 single-index Rapid Run using custom sequencing primers and 2 x 100 bp reads. In the paper's pipeline: MiGEC version 1.2.6 was used for UMI-based consensus assembly to correct PCR and sequencing errors. V(D)J alignment, clonotype assembly and CDR3 extraction were performed with MiXCR version 2.1.1. Gene usage, clonotype sharing and MAIT/NKT TCR abundance were normalised by analysing the top 1000, 10 000 and 20 000 clonotypes per sample. After downsampling to 27 000 UMIs, diversity was calculated as the inverse Simpson index using the vegan R package. Paired Mann-Whitney U tests on discordant twin pairs were used, with Benjamini-Hochberg multiple-testing correction. TCRdb reprocessed the reads, reporting each CDR3 protein sequence once and no DNA. For this entry, the V and J calls and clone size follow TCRdb and not the study's own pipeline. This specimen's table enumerates some 450,000 distinct CDR3 sequences. 2.4% of the sample belongs to the ten largest clones.

Sequencing used blood. This TCR was recovered from a human donor with ulcerative colitis or Crohn's disease, or a healthy co-twin of an affected twin (not recorded which). The rearrangement joined TRBV6-1 to TRBJ2-1; TCRdb outputs TRBD1, but without DNA this stays unchecked. CDR3 region: CASSLTGLTSYNEQFF.